This TCR beta chain was documented in a study of Ad26.COV2.S vaccination and SARS-CoV-2 variants. Study-wide background: The donor was enrolled in the Ad26.COV2.S arm of the COV1001 trial. Findings and caveats of the study: A substantial breadth of spike-specific CD8+ and CD4+ T cell responses after vaccination has been reported. The TCR-based breadth and depth measures might underestimate overall T cell responses.

The count of this clone is one. Its target is not known. Repertoires were generated with immunoSEQ multiplex PCR, while TCRdb's copy carries only in-frame clones and drops some. The table includes about 480,000 clones, roughly 87% detected once. Stated treatment: about 20 received Ad26.COV2.S at low or high dose, single or two shots; about five received placebo; per-sample allocation not given. Sampling was done on day 63 after the first vaccine or placebo injection. CDR3 length: 8 amino acids. Germline values: CDR1 LNHDA, CDR2 SQIVND (reference sequence). Deletions cut 10 bases from V and 4 bases from J, with 2 bases between.

The sequence was obtained from a person between 18 and 65 years old who received the Ad26.COV2.S COVID-19 vaccine or a placebo. This material consisted of peripheral blood, taken in a trial of Ad26.COV2.S vaccine versus placebo. The V gene is TRBV19, the J gene TRBJ2-7; no firm D call. The CDR3, as DNA: TGTGCCACTTACGAGCAGTACTTC. The encoded protein is CATYEQYF.